The 4 T cell receptor beta chains in this list originate from one sample, sequenced in a study of blood T cell repertoires in COVID-19. TCRdb keeps only in-frame clones here, not all; method: immunoSEQ multiplex PCR. This sample has about 78,000 clones, with less than 95% found just once. Input material: peripheral blood. These receptors all stem from a woman aged 45 to 65 in a cohort sampled during active COVID-19.

V usage is TRBV5-1 and J usage is TRBJ2-2, with a weak D call TRBD1 (6 bases). Trimming stripped 4 bases from V and 1 base from J, with 11 bases between. Germline V gene lookup returns CDR1 SGHRS and CDR2 YFSETQ. CDR3 length: 15 amino acids. This CDR3 reads CASSAGQLNTGELFF. CDR3 DNA sequence: TGCGCCAGCAGCGCCGGACAGTTGAACACCGGGGAGCTGTTTTTT. Complete variable domain (other parts from reference TRBV5-1 and TRBJ2-2): KAGVTQTPRYLIKTRGQQVTLSCSPISGHRSVSWYQQTPGQGLQFLFEYFSETQRNKGNFPGRFSGRQFSNSRSEMNVSTLELGDSALYLCASSAGQLNTGELFFGEGSRLTVL.

The gene calls are TRBV6-5 and TRBJ1-1; no firm D call. Trimming removed 7 bases at V and 0 bases at J, with 12 bases between. The V gene's germline CDR1 is MNHEY and CDR2 SVGAGI. The CDR3 spans 14 residues. Written as DNA, the CDR3 is TGTGCCAGCATTATTGACATTCTGAACACTGAAGCTTTCTTT. Amino acid sequence: CASIIDILNTEAFF.

The J gene is TRBJ1-2, the V gene TRBV19, with D possibly being TRBD1 (6 bases). Germline CDR1 LNHDA, CDR2 SQIVND (reference sequence). The ends were cut back, 3 bases at V and 4 bases at J, with 18 bases in the middle. This CDR3 has 16 amino acids. The CDR3 nucleotides read TGTGCCAGTAGTATTACGGCAGGGGTGAAAAGCTATGGCTACACCTTC. As protein: CASSITAGVKSYGYTF.

V usage is TRBV7-9 and J usage is TRBJ2-7; 7 nucleotides align to TRBD1. From germline, CDR1 is SEHNR and CDR2 FQNEAQ (reference sequence). Trimming cost V 3 bases and J 2 bases; bases outside gene matches: 4. This CDR3 is 14 amino acids long. The CDR3 protein is CASSLTGTAYEQYF. In DNA form, the CDR3 reads TGTGCCAGCAGCTTGACAGGGACAGCCTACGAGCAGTACTTC.